The T cell receptor (beta chain) described here comes from a study of shared clonotypes between healthy human individuals. Study-level points and caveats: Clonotype sharing across a few donors was observed for around 5% of naive CD4 clonotypes. Lower generation probabilities were found for non-shared clonotypes than for those shared by all four donors.

This CDR3 has 14 amino acids. V lost 6 bases, J lost 1 base, and 5 bases stayed unmatched. Germline CDR1 reads SGHAT; CDR2 reads FQDESV (reference sequence). Method: immunoSEQ multiplex PCR; TCRdb's copy keeps in-frame clones and lacks some. The sample yields 2.3 million or so clones, 85% to 95% seen once. As regards this clone: The antigen is unknown.

Only Caucasian adults living in Nashville, Tennessee made up the donor group. The investigators split CD4+ cells into a CD45RA+ naive subset and a CD45RA-negative memory subset. The V call is TRBV11-1, the J call TRBJ2-7; 8 nucleotides match TRBD1. This TCR was recovered from a man younger than 35 in good health. Some clones in this sample may be carry-over from other donors' samples. The specimen was naive CD4+ T cells from PBMCs. Noted subset: CD45RA+ positively selected. The CDR3 DNA reads as TGTGCCAGCAGGCAGGGGGCCGTATCCTACGAGCAGTACTTC. Protein product: CASRQGAVSYEQYF. The full variable domain, completed using reference TRBV11-1 and TRBJ2-7, is EAEVAQSPRYKITEKSQAVAFWCDPISGHATLYWYRQILGQGPELLVQFQDESVVDDSQLPKDRFSAERLKGVDSTLKIQPAELGDSAMYLCASRQGAVSYEQYFGPGTRLTVT.